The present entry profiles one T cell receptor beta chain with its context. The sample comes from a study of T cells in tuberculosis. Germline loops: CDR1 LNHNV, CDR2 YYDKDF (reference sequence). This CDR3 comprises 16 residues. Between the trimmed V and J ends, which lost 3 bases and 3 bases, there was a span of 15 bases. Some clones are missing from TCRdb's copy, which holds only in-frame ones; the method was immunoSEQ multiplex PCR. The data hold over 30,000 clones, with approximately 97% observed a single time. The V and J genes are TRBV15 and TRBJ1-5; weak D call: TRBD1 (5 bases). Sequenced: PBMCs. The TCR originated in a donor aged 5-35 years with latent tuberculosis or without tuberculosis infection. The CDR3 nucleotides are TGTGCCACCAGCAGCCCGAGACAGAAATTCAATCAGCCCCAGCATTTT. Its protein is CATSSPRQKFNQPQHF.